This T cell receptor (beta chain) was found in a study of shared clonotypes between healthy human individuals (dated by TCRdb to about 2020). About the study as a whole: A couple of women and a few men aged 18 to 49 years were included in the cohort. Different laboratories and diverse techniques were used to prepare libraries and sequence TCR repertoires, to increase sequencing depth and limit assay-specific biases. The study deeply sequenced blood TCR repertoires of about 5 healthy adults to estimate repertoire size and the extent of clonotype sharing between individuals. Leukapheresis yielded between about 0.85 and 10 billion PBMCs per donor. Per donor, three plates each were used for CD4 naive and CD4 memory, two for CD8 naive, and one for CD8 memory. The study at large found these results: Sampling was restricted to blood, and TCR repertoires in tissue are likely to differ from TCR repertoires in blood. Compared with non-shared clonotypes, the clonotypes found in all four sorted-subset donors had higher generation probabilities. Rarefaction of sorted-subset datasets indicated incomplete sequencing despite the large sequencing depth. Based on pairwise subsampling, the degree of clonotype sharing among donors was expected to be affected by sequencing depth. When four donors were compared, the shared fraction of clonotypes was 5% to 6.5% for naive CD4, less than 4% for naive CD8, roughly 2.5% for memory CD4, and 0.35% to 0.5% for memory CD8. Naive subsets generally had larger estimated clonotype richness than memory subsets. Because the study included only a small number of donors, the genetic and exposure-history diversity represented was limited.

Taken from the germline V gene, the CDR1 and CDR2 loops are MRHNA and SNTAGT. V is cut by 6 bases and J by 2 bases, and the space between the germline ends is 10 bases. From its cysteine to its phenylalanine, the CDR3 spans 13 amino acids. Only CDR3 DNA remains: 39 bases, in frame from the first base. TCR CDR3 regions were amplified from genomic DNA by multiplex PCR using the deep immunoSEQ assay. Extracted genomic DNA from each cell subset was distributed evenly across all wells of several immunoSEQ 96-well plates, and each plate was treated as a replicate. For sorted subsets, each replicate PCR was loaded with roughly 200 ng genomic DNA, equivalent to 25,000 to 35,000 T cell genomes. Purified libraries were measured with a Qubit 3.0 fluorometer, size-checked on a Bioanalyzer 2100, and measured again with the KAPA Library Quantification kit. Each immunoSEQ 96-well plate was sequenced on its own single-read 150-cycle Illumina NextSeq 550 flow cell. On the study's bioinformatics: Because the immunoSEQ output included only junctional sequences and no quality scores, the filtering could not be the same as the filtering used for full-length reads. To assign V/J genes and CDR3, sequences were annotated using PyIR, a Python wrapper for IgBLAST v1.9, with IMGT germline references. Reads were filtered out if the reads had weak V/J assignments (E-value above 1e-6), no CDR3, stop codons, out-of-frame junctions, or ambiguous translated residues. V3J clonotypes were defined as sequences sharing the same inferred V gene, J gene, and CDR3 amino acid sequence. The percentage overlap between two repertoires was calculated by dividing the number of shared unique clonotypes by the size of the smaller repertoire. Repertoire richness was assessed with RTK rarefaction, the Chao1 estimator, and Recon v2.1 estimates of unobserved clonotypes. Generation probabilities for all TCRbeta clonotypes obtained by the gDNA method from four donors were computed using OLGA. The clones in this table, taken by TCRdb from immuneACCESS, are in-frame only. Not every clone is retained; where verified, under half of the shortfall comes from an unresolved V gene, and the cause of the rest is unknown. That table is the source of V, J and clone size, and D and trimming were worked out from the DNA. The sample table lists more than 1 million clones, approximately 80% of them with a count of one. The ten most abundant clones make up more than 0.45% of the sample.

As to this clone: Its antigen has not been determined. No much larger clone exists at a distance of one base, and base qualities are not known.

The donors were healthy, HIV-negative adults who had no recently reported acute infections or vaccinations. All donors were Caucasian adults living in Nashville, Tennessee, USA. CD4+ T cells were enriched by magnetic negative selection; naive cells were then positively selected on CD45RA, and the negative fraction formed the memory subset. Blood was collected by leukapheresis, and PBMCs were isolated by Ficoll-Histopaque density gradient centrifugation and then cryopreserved in liquid nitrogen vapor phase. Analytical flow cytometry was used to check the purity and quantity of every magnetically sorted T cell population. Genomic DNA was isolated from every sorted fraction and measured by UV absorbance on a Nanodrop 2000c.

The receptor's source is a man younger than 30 in good health. Some clones in this sample may be carry-over from other donors' samples. The material sequenced was memory CD4+ T cells from PBMCs. According to the study, the label for this sample's cell subset or site signals: CD45RA-negative fraction. The chain couples TRBV6-4 to TRBJ1-1, and the D gene may be TRBD1, 5 bases matching. The base sequence is TGTGCCAGCAGGTACAGGAACAACACTGAAGCTTTCTTT. Translated, this gives CASRYRNNTEAFF.